Listed here are 5 T cell receptor beta chains from one sample, sequenced in a study of CD8 T cells in Susac syndrome. Random hexamers were used to reverse transcribe an amount of roughly 0.5 to 1 ug RNA. Each CDR3 protein is one row after TCRdb ran MiXCR on the immunoSEQ multiplex PCR reads. The sample has around 100,000 distinct CDR3 sequences, nearly 97% seen once. Sequenced: CD8+ T cells from PBMCs. The receptors were gathered from a human donor with Susac syndrome.

The chain joins TRBV5-4 to TRBJ2-7; D gene ambiguous. Germline V gene lookup returns CDR1 SGHNT and CDR2 YYREEE (reference sequence). The V end lost 3 bases, the J end lost 0 bases, and 7 bases lay between the germline ends. The CDR3 has 13 amino acids. For the CDR3, the DNA is TGTGCCAGCAGCTCTTGGGGCTCCTACGAGCAGTACTTC. It translates to CASSSWGSYEQYF.

The chain employs TRBV6-6 and TRBJ2-5, with 13 positions matching TRBD2. The junction had 6 bases not matched to a gene; V was cut back by 5 bases and J by 9 bases. This CDR3 spans 14 amino acids. In germline, CDR1 is MNHNY, CDR2 SVGAGI (reference sequence). CDR3 region: CASSAQLAGGAQYF. The CDR3 nucleotides read TGTGCCAGCAGTGCCCAACTAGCGGGGGGGGCCCAGTACTTC.

This clonotype is a singleton in its sample. One end of the junction is discordant with germline, which a read error may explain. The rearrangement uses TRBV12-3 or TRBV12-4 and TRBJ2-7; no definite D call. The CDR3 sequence is 12 residues long. The CDR3 DNA is TGTGCCAGCAGTTTAGCGTATCAATACCTGAGGTTC. Amino acids: CASSLAYQYLRF.

This clonotype came up once. The chain is built from TRBV6-5 and TRBJ1-1; D may be TRBD1 (6 bases). The length of the CDR3 is 14 residues. Germline V gene sequence: CDR1 MNHEY, CDR2 SVGAGI. Trimming left V 8 bases short and J 4 bases short, with 17 bases between. CDR3 coding DNA: TGTGCCAGCGCCTCCACGACAGGAGGCACTGAAGCTTTCTTT. Its translation: CASASTTGGTEAFF.

This chain connects TRBV27 to TRBJ2-2; D unclear. The CDR3 length is 15 residues. V was trimmed by 2 bases and J by 4 bases, leaving 11 bases between them. Germline values: CDR1 MNHEY, CDR2 SMNVEV (reference sequence). This CDR3 is CASSLTGLSTGELFF. The CDR3 DNA reads TGTGCCAGCAGTTTAACGGGCCTGAGCACCGGGGAGCTGTTTTTT.